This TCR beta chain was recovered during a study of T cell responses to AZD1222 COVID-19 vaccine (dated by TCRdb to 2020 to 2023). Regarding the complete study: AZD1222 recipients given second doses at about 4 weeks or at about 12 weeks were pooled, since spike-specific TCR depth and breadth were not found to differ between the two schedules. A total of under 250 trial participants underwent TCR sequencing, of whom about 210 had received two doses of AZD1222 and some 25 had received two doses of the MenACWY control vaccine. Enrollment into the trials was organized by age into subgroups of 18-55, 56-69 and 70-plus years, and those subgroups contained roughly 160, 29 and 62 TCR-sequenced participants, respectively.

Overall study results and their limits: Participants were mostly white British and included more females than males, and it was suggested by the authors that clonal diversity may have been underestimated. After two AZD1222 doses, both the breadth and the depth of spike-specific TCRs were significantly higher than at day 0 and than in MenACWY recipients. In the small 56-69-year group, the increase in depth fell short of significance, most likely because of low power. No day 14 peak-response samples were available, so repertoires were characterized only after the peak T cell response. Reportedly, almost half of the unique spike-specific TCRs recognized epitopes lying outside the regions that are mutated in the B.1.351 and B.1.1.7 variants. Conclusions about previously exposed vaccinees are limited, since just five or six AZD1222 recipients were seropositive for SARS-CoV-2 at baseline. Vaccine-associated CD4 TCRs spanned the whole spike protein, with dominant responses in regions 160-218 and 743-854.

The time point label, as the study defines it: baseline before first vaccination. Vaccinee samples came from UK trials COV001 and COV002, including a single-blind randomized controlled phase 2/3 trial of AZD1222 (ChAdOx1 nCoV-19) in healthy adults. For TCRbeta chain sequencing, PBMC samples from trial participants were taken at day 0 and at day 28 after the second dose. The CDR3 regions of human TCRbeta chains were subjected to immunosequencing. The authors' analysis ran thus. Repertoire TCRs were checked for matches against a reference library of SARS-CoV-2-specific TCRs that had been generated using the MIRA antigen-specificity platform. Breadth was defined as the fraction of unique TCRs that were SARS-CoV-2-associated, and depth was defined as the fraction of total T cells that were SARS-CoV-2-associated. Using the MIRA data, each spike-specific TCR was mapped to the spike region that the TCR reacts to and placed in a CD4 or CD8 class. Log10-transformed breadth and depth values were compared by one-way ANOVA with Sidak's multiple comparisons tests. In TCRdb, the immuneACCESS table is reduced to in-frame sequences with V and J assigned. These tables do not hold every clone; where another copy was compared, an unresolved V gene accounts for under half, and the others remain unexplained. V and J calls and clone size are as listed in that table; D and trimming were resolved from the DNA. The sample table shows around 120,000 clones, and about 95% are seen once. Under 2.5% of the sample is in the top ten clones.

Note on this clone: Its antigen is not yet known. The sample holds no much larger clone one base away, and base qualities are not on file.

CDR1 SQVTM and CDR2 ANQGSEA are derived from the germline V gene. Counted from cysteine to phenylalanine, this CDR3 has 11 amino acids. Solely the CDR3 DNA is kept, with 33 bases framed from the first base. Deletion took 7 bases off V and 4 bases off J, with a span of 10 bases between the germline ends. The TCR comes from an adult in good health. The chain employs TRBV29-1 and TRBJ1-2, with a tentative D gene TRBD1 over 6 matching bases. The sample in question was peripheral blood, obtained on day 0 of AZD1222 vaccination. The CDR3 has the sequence CSAMGAYGYTF. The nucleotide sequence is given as TGCAGCGCGATGGGGGCCTATGGCTACACCTTC.